This T cell receptor beta chain originates from a study of blood T cell repertoires in COVID-19. Study details: COVID-19 samples, acute and convalescent, were from the United States, Italy and Spain.

This CDR3 contains 16 residues. Trimming cost V 2 bases and J 0 bases; bases outside gene matches: 5. Germline CDR1 is LNHDA and CDR2 is SQIVND (reference sequence). Using immunoSEQ multiplex PCR, the repertoire was profiled, and TCRdb retains in-frame clones only, with some absent. This table has 250,000 or so clones, approximately 90% appearing once. Across under 25 US areas, participants ranged in age from about 18 to 90 years. This TCR was recovered from a human donor in a cohort exposed to, infected with or recovered from COVID-19 (not recorded which). The donor label of this sample is uncertain. Material: PBMCs or T cells enriched from blood (not recorded which). The J gene is TRBJ1-2, the V gene TRBV19; 8 bases are shared with TRBD1. The CDR3 DNA follows: TGTGCCAGTAGTATAATGGGACAGGCAGCTAACTATGGCTACACCTTC. Translation: CASSIMGQAANYGYTF.